The rows below give T cell receptor beta chains drawn from one sample of a study of T cell repertoires in cytomegalovirus infection. TCRdb reprocessed the reads with MiXCR, giving one entry per CDR3 protein. The sample yields hundreds of thousands of distinct CDR3 sequences, 32% seen once. No antigens are known for them. The input for sequencing was cultured CD8+ T cells from PBMCs, taken from culture after CMV antigen stimulation. These receptors were taken from a human donor in good health (CMV status not recorded). Some clones in this sample may be carry-over from other donors' samples. The CDR3 runs from the conserved cysteine through the conserved F or W. Fields, in order: D gene, clone size, V gene, J gene, CDR3 DNA, CDR3 protein. D genes are given only for firm matches. Where a row states a size, it is once, few, many or the class of an expanded clone; other rows omit it.

TRBD2,few,TRBV27,TRBJ2-1,TGTGCCAGCGGGTTAGCGGGGCCATACAATGAGCAGTTCTTC,CASGLAGPYNEQFF
TRBD1,.,TRBV7-6,TRBJ2-1,TGTGCCAGCAGCTCATCGGGACAGGGGGAATACAATGAGCAGTTCTTC,CASSSSGQGEYNEQFF
.,once,TRBV9,TRBJ1-5,TGTGCCAGCAGCGAATCCGGGACAATGGGTCAGCCCCAGCATTTT,CASSESGTMGQPQHF
.,.,TRBV4-1,TRBJ1-1,TGCGCCAGCAGCCAAGATTATGTGACTGAAGCTTTCTTT,CASSQDYVTEAFF
.,.,TRBV14,TRBJ2-2,TGTGCCAGCAGCCTTTACCAGGGGTGGCCGAACACCGGGGAGCTGTTTTTT,CASSLYQGWPNTGELFF
.,many,TRBV7-9,TRBJ2-5,TGTGCCAGCAGCTGGCCAAGCGCGGAAGAGACCCAGTACTTC,CASSWPSAEETQYF
.,.,TRBV7-4,TRBJ1-2,TGTGCCAGCAGCTTAGAGAGGCCCTACAGGCCCCATAACTACACCTTC,CASSLERPYRPHNYTF
TRBD1,.,TRBV20-1,TRBJ2-6,TGCAGTGCTAGAGATCACGGGGACAGGGTATCTGGGGCCAACGTCCTGACTTTC,CSARDHGDRVSGANVLTF
TRBD1,few,TRBV6-1,TRBJ2-3,TGTGCCAGCAGCTCCGGACAGGGGGCCCTCACAGATACGCAGTATTTT,CASSSGQGALTDTQYF
TRBD1,once,TRBV24-1,TRBJ2-1,TGTGCCACCAGAGAGGGACAGGGGAGGAATGAGCAGTTCTTC,CATREGQGRNEQFF
.,.,TRBV5-4,TRBJ2-3,TGTGCCAGCAGCCCCAGTTTTAAGGGCGCAGATACGCAGTATTTT,CASSPSFKGADTQYF
.,many,TRBV7-8,TRBJ1-1,TGTGCCAGCAGCCGAAGGGGCCCTCCCAGCGGGACTGAAGCTTTCTTT,CASSRRGPPSGTEAFF
.,.,TRBV27,TRBJ1-1,TGTGCCAGCAGTTTAGGATTCGTGGGGGGGGGGATGAACACTGAAGCTTTCTTT,CASSLGFVGGGMNTEAFF
.,few,TRBV19,TRBJ1-1,TGTGCCAGTAAATCGACACCCTTGAACACTGAAGCTTTCTTT,CASKSTPLNTEAFF
.,.,TRBV7-2,TRBJ1-1,TGTGCCAGCCCGGAGCATTACACTGAAGCTTTCTTT,CASPEHYTEAFF
TRBD1,many,TRBV7-6,TRBJ2-6,TGTGCCAGCAGCTTAGCCCCCGGGACAGGGGCTGGGGCCAACGTCCTGACTTTC,CASSLAPGTGAGANVLTF
TRBD2,.,TRBV27,TRBJ2-3,TGTGCCAGCAGTTTAGGGCTAGCGGGGGCGACGTTAACAGATACGCAGTATTTT,CASSLGLAGATLTDTQYF
.,.,TRBV12-3/TRBV12-4,TRBJ1-5,TGTGCCAGCAGTTTAGAAGGCAGCTCCTTTGATCAGCCCCAGCATTTT,CASSLEGSSFDQPQHF
TRBD1,.,TRBV11-2,TRBJ2-1,TGTGCCAGCAGCGAAACAGGGGGTCATGAGCAGTTCTTC,CASSETGGHEQFF
.,.,TRBV6-5,TRBJ1-1,TGTGCCAGCAGTTGGGGAAAGAACGCTGAAGCTTTCTTT,CASSWGKNAEAFF
.,.,TRBV5-8,TRBJ1-1,TGTGCCAGCAGCTTGTGGGGGAAGAACACTGAAGCTTTCTTT,CASSLWGKNTEAFF
.,few,TRBV7-6,TRBJ2-3,TGTGCCAGCAGCTCAGAAGCGGAGGGGTTTGGAGATACGCAGTATTTT,CASSSEAEGFGDTQYF
TRBD2,few,TRBV13,TRBJ2-3,TGTGCCAGCAGCTTAAAGGCGGGAGACGGCACAGATACGCAGTATTTT,CASSLKAGDGTDTQYF
.,.,TRBV10-1,TRBJ2-7,TGCGCCAGCAGTGTCGGCCGGGACACCGTTTCCTACGAGCAGTACTTC,CASSVGRDTVSYEQYF
.,.,TRBV7-9,TRBJ2-7,TGTGCCAGCAGCCTACACTTTGGGGACTCCCTTGGCGAAGAGCAGTACTTC,CASSLHFGDSLGEEQYF
.,few,TRBV28,TRBJ1-4,TGTGCCAGCAGTCATCCAGGGACTCTCGGTGGGTCAACTAATGAAAAACTGTTTTTT,CASSHPGTLGGSTNEKLFF
.,.,TRBV7-9,TRBJ2-5,TGTGCCAGCAGCTCACACAGGAAACAAGAGACCCAGTACTTC,CASSSHRKQETQYF
.,.,TRBV27,TRBJ2-1,TGTGCCAGCAGTTTATTGCTAACGACAGGTCCCAACTACAATGAGCAGTTCTTC,CASSLLLTTGPNYNEQFF
TRBD2,few,TRBV6-8,TRBJ2-5,TGTGCCAGCAGTCAGACTAGCAGGGTGGAGACCCAGTACTTC,CASSQTSRVETQYF
.,.,TRBV6-2/TRBV6-3,TRBJ2-2,TGTGCCAGCAGTTATCCCTCCCGGGGGGCCTACACCGGGGAGCTGTTTTTT,CASSYPSRGAYTGELFF
TRBD1,.,TRBV29-1,TRBJ1-5,TGCAGCGTTCCAATCCGGGACAGGGGGCATCAGCCCCAGCATTTT,CSVPIRDRGHQPQHF
TRBD1,.,TRBV6-5,TRBJ1-2,TGTGCCAGCAGTTCCGGGACAGGGAGTAACTATGGCTACACCTTC,CASSSGTGSNYGYTF
TRBD1,.,TRBV29-1,TRBJ1-2,TGCAGCGTCTGGGAGACAGGGGTTGGCTACACCTTC,CSVWETGVGYTF
.,.,TRBV7-6,TRBJ1-4,TGTGCCAGCAGCTATGACGGACTTACTAATGAAAAACTGTTTTTT,CASSYDGLTNEKLFF
TRBD1,.,TRBV6-2/TRBV6-3,TRBJ1-2,TGTGCCAGCAGTTACATCGGGACAGGGAACTATGGCTACACCTTC,CASSYIGTGNYGYTF
.,.,TRBV7-9,TRBJ1-3,TGTGCCAGCAGCTTACCGACTGGATACACCATATATTTT,CASSLPTGYTIYF
TRBD2,few,TRBV11-3,TRBJ2-5,TGTGCCAGCAGCTTAGATGGCGGGGGCCAAGAGACCCAGTACTTC,CASSLDGGGQETQYF
.,.,TRBV6-5,TRBJ1-1,TGTGCCAGCAGGGGAGCTGGGACTGAAGCTTTCTTT,CASRGAGTEAFF
.,many,TRBV7-9,TRBJ2-1,TGTGCCAGCAGCCCGCGGACGGGCAGCGCCGGTTACAATGAGCAGTTCTTC,CASSPRTGSAGYNEQFF
.,few,TRBV7-6,TRBJ2-3,TGTGCCAGCAGCTTGGTCCAGCTTAGCACAGATACGCAGTATTTT,CASSLVQLSTDTQYF
TRBD1,few,TRBV12-3/TRBV12-4,TRBJ2-1,TGTGCCAGCAGAACCGGGACAGTTTACAATGAGCAGTTCTTC,CASRTGTVYNEQFF